The present T cell receptor (beta chain) was sequenced within a study of graft-versus-host responses after intestinal transplantation. About the study: Each transplant was multivisceral, liver-intestinal, or isolated intestinal. All of the recipients had induction that used anti-thymocyte globulin, then tacrolimus and steroids for about 3 years.

This clone came up once. Its antigen remains unknown. Only in-frame clones appear in the TCRdb table, and some are missing; sequencing was by immunoSEQ multiplex PCR. Of about 15,000 clones in the sample, 80% were seen once. Whole-study results and caveats: Circulating GvH clones peaking coincided with falling HvG clones soon after transplant. Elevated graft-versus-host to host-versus-graft clonal ratios in allografts were recorded for patients with graft-donor T cell macrochimerism.

Processing released intraepithelial and lamina propria lymphocytes from the graft tissue. V was cut by 6 bases and J by 2 bases, with 14 bases left in between. The CDR3 spans 14 residues. Germline-derived CDR1 and CDR2 are MDHEN and SYDVKM. The TCR comes from a human patient who received an intestinal transplant, so some T cells may come from the graft donor. Sample: ileum tissue, taken about 14 weeks after intestinal transplant. The chain employs TRBV28 and TRBJ2-7; D not resolved. The CDR3 region is CASRSNDKTYEQYF. CDR3 nucleotides: TGTGCCAGCAGATCCAATGACAAGACCTACGAGCAGTACTTC.